Each of the 32 T cell receptor beta chains below was sequenced from the same sample in a study of tumor-infiltrating lymphocytes in primary liver carcinoma. TCR beta cDNA was made from 400 to 500 ng total RNA with a constant-region primer. The TCR beta library was amplified through three nested multiplex PCR rounds in a modified ARM-PCR procedure. The study ran its first two PCR rounds for approximately 10 cycles each, using TRBV1-TRBV30 forward primers and a C-beta reverse primer. TCRdb called the multiplex PCR reads again in MiXCR, with one record for every CDR3 protein. The sample holds 40,000 to 55,000 distinct CDR3 sequences, approximately 80% seen once. Scientists recovered RNA and DNA together from approximately 20-30 mg of unsorted bulk tissue. The sequencing sample was made of liver tumor tissue from sampling region 5. The subset: tumor region T5, tumor centre. These receptors were collected from a man in his forties with primary liver carcinoma and hepatitis B virus infection.

This clonotype showed up just once. The J gene is TRBJ1-5, the V gene TRBV6-5, with D hard to call. CDR1 MNHEY and CDR2 SVGAGI come from the germline V gene. The CDR3 totals 13 residues. V was pared by 7 bases and J by 0 bases, with 7 bases between. The CDR3 bases are TGTGCCAGCATGGACGGTAGCAATCAGCCCCAGCATTTT. The encoded protein is CASMDGSNQPQHF.

The gene calls are TRBV14 and TRBJ1-2; D might be TRBD1 (6 bases). This CDR3 has 14 residues. The V end was cut by 8 bases, the J end by 4 bases, with 17 bases between. Germline CDR1 is SGHDN and CDR2 is FVKESK. The CDR3 spells CASGTDRSSYGYTF. DNA of the CDR3: TGTGCCAGCGGCACTGACAGGTCTAGCTATGGCTACACCTTC.

This clonotype was seen just once. The J gene is TRBJ2-7, the V gene TRBV4-2, with D perhaps being TRBD1 or TRBD2 (5 bases each). This CDR3 spans 14 amino acids. Per germline, CDR1 LGHNA and CDR2 YNFKEQ. V lost 0 bases and J lost 3, with 9 bases in between. CDR3 amino acids: CASSQDRGGYEQYF. CDR3 nucleotides: TGTGCCAGCAGCCAAGACCGTGGGGGCTACGAGCAGTACTTC.

As concerns this clonotype: A junction boundary mismatches the germline segment, possibly from a read error. V gene TRBV11-3 combines with J gene TRBJ2-7, with TRBD1 identical over 7 bases. This CDR3 is 13 amino acids long. Germline CDR1 and CDR2: SGHNT and YENEEA. In nucleotides, the CDR3 is TGTGCCAGTGGCGTGGGACAGTCCTATGAGCAGTACTTC. It specifies CASGVGQSYEQYF. The whole variable domain, filled in from reference TRBV11-3 and TRBJ2-7, reads EAGVVQSPRYKIIEKKQPVAFWCNPISGHNTLYWYLQNLGQGPELLIRYENEEAVDDSQLPKDRFSAERLKGVDSTLKIQPAELGDSAVYLCASGVGQSYEQYFGPGTRLTVT.

V gene TRBV11-3 combines with J gene TRBJ2-7, with D perhaps being TRBD1 or TRBD2 (5 bases each). The CDR3 consists of 15 residues. Germline-derived CDR1 and CDR2 are SGHNT and YENEEA. Trimming cost V 6 bases and J 5 bases, with 20 bases left between them. The DNA for the CDR3 is TGTGCCAGCAGTTCAGAAGGACGGGGCGGCCACGAGCAGTACTTC. It yields the protein CASSSEGRGGHEQYF.

There are a few counts of this clonotype. V gene TRBV18 combines with J gene TRBJ2-1; tentatively, D is TRBD1 or TRBD2 (6 bases each). This CDR3 is 15 amino acids long. V was cut by 10 bases and J by 7 bases, with 23 bases left in between. The germline V gene has CDR1 KGHSH and CDR2 LQKENI. The CDR3 nucleotides are TGTGCCACCATCAGGGAGGACAGAGCCCCGAATGAGCAGTTCTTC. It specifies CATIREDRAPNEQFF.

On this clonotype: One junction end does not reproduce the germline sequence, and a read error may be involved. V gene TRBV29-1 combines with J gene TRBJ2-3, with TRBD1 matching 10 bases. The CDR3 sequence is 14 residues long. Germline V gene data show CDR1 as SQVTM and CDR2 as ANQGSEA. DNA for the CDR3: TGCAGCGTTTCCGGGACAGGGGTATCAGATACGCAATATTTT. Translating it yields CSVSGTGVSDTQYF.

As regards this clonotype: Given the absence of the conserved phenylalanine or tryptophan at the CDR3 end, a read error is likely. The CDR3 DNA sequence: TGCAGCGCTCGTCATAAGGCTACTGAAGCTTTCTAT. Translation: CSARHKATEAFY. The rearrangement links TRBV29-1 to TRBJ1-1, with unresolved D. CDR3 length equals 12 residues. Trimming cost V 7 bases and J 5 bases, with 14 bases left between them. Germline CDR1 is SQVTM and CDR2 is ANQGSEA.

Notes on this clonotype: The CDR3 does not end in the conserved phenylalanine or tryptophan, so this is likely a read error. The CDR3, as DNA: TGCGCCAGCAGTGATATCAGGGTGGAGACCCAGTACCTC. Protein: CASSDIRVETQYL. The chain uses TRBV10-2 and TRBJ2-5, with a tentative D call TRBD1 (5 bases). This CDR3 is built from 13 residues. The V gene lost 3 bases and the J gene lost 5 bases, with 10 bases spanning the gap. The V gene's germline CDR1 is WSHSY and CDR2 SAAADI.

About this clonotype: The junction and the germline gene differ at one end; a read error may be behind it. The chain has TRBV5-1 and TRBJ2-2; possibly TRBD2 for D (5 bases). This CDR3 contains 16 residues. CDR1 SGHRS and CDR2 YFSETQ come from the germline V gene. CDR3 coding DNA: TGCGCCAGCAGCTTGGCGGGCAGCGCCCTTGACGGGGAGCCGTTTTTT. This codes for CASSLAGSALDGEPFF.

A note on this clonotype: At one of its ends the junction is not consistent with the germline gene, which may arise from a read error. The rearrangement joins TRBV11-3 to TRBJ1-1; no clear D gene. The CDR3 spans 13 residues. Germline loops: CDR1 SGHNT, CDR2 YENEEA. For the CDR3, the DNA is TGTGACAGTAGCTTAGCAGTTAACACTAAAGCTTTCTTT. This gives the protein CDSSLAVNTKAFF. The whole variable domain, remainder taken from reference TRBV11-3 and TRBJ1-1, is EAGVVQSPRYKIIEKKQPVAFWCNPISGHNTLYWYLQNLGQGPELLIRYENEEAVDDSQLPKDRFSAERLKGVDSTLKIQPAELGDSAVYLCDSSLAVNTKAFFGQGTRLTVV.

Concerning this clonotype itself: A junction boundary mismatches the germline segment, possibly from a read error. J is TRBJ2-3 and V is TRBV11-3; possible D gene TRBD2, 7 bases. Germline V gene sequence: CDR1 SGHNT, CDR2 YENEEA. The CDR3 is made up of 15 amino acids. The CDR3 nucleotides are TGTGCCAACAGCTTTACCGGGAGGCGGACAGATATGCAGTATTTT. Amino acids: CANSFTGRRTDMQYF.

This chain uses TRBV5-8 with TRBJ2-2; D unclear. CDR1 SGHTS and CDR2 YDEGEE come from the germline V gene. This CDR3 spans 14 amino acids. The V and J ends lost 3 bases and 9 bases respectively, with 15 bases between them. This CDR3 is CASSSALNTRELFF. In DNA, the CDR3 is TGTGCCAGCAGCTCAGCCCTTAATACCAGGGAGCTGTTTTTT.

In regard to this clonotype: Since the CDR3 does not end with the conserved phenylalanine or tryptophan, this likely comes from a read error. The genes are TRBV29-1 and TRBJ2-1, with 15 nucleotides matching TRBD2. The CDR3 totals 15 residues. Germline V gene sequence: CDR1 SQVTM, CDR2 ANQGSEA. The CDR3 region has the DNA TGCATCTTTGGACTAGCGGGAGGGTTCTACAATGAGCAGTTCATC. Translation gives CIFGLAGGFYNEQFI.

Notes on this clonotype: A much larger clonotype is one base distant, so this may be a read error. The CDR3 does not close with the conserved phenylalanine or tryptophan, likely indicating a read error. This chain connects TRBV19 to TRBJ2-1, with a tentative D call TRBD2 (6 bases). The CDR3 consists of 15 residues. The V end lost 5 bases, the J end lost 8 bases, and 19 bases lay between the germline ends. CDR1 is LNHDA and CDR2 is SQIVND in the germline V gene (reference sequence). This CDR3 reads CASSLADSAGHEQFI. The CDR3, as DNA: TGTGCCAGTAGTCTGGCCGACTCGGCGGGGCATGAGCAGTTCATC.

This clonotype was observed a single time. Compared with germline, one end of the junction differs, possibly owing to a read error. This chain connects TRBV11-2 to TRBJ2-3; D perhaps matches TRBD1 (6 bases). Germline CDR1 and CDR2: SGHAT and FQNNGV. This CDR3 has 14 residues. CDR3 sequence reads: CASSPRDTIDTQYF. The DNA for the CDR3 is TGTGCTAGCAGCCCCCGGGACACCATAGATACGCAGTATTTT.

This clonotype was seen many times. The chain couples TRBV5-1 to TRBJ1-2; D uncertain. Trimming took 0 bases from V and 8 from J, leaving 11 bases between them. The germline gives CDR1 SGHRS, CDR2 YFSETQ. The CDR3 sequence is 13 residues long. In DNA, the CDR3 is TGCGCCAGCAGCTTGGAACCGTCCGGCGGCTACACCTTC. The encoded protein is CASSLEPSGGYTF.

This clonotype was counted many times. This chain links TRBV12-3 or TRBV12-4 with TRBJ1-1, with D unresolved. The CDR3 totals 13 residues. The V end lost 4 bases, the J end lost 4 bases, and 10 bases lay between the germline ends. The CDR3 region is CASSWGGRTEAFF. The CDR3 coding sequence is TGTGCCAGCAGTTGGGGAGGTCGCACTGAAGCTTTCTTT.

This chain joins TRBV18 and TRBJ2-1, with D possibly called TRBD1 or TRBD2 (6 bases each). This CDR3 is 15 amino acids long. The germline V and J ends were trimmed by 10 bases and 7 bases, with 23 bases remaining between them. Germline assignment: CDR1 KGHSH and CDR2 LQKENI. CDR3 in DNA: TGTGCCACCGCCAGGGAGGACAGAGCCCCGAATGAGCAGTTCTTC. As protein: CATAREDRAPNEQFF.

With respect to this clonotype: An end of the junction differs from the germline gene, which may be a read error. The rearrangement joins TRBV5-1 to TRBJ1-2; D is unresolved. This CDR3 spans 13 amino acids. Germline CDR1 and CDR2: SGHRS and YFSETQ. CDR3 residues: CDSSLLLDYGYTF. The CDR3 DNA sequence: TGCGACAGCAGCTTGCTGTTGGACTATGGCTACACCTTC.

J is TRBJ1-5 and V is TRBV11-3, with a weak D call TRBD1 (5 bases). CDR3 length: 16 amino acids. V shed 5 bases and J shed 3 bases, with 17 bases lying between them. Germline CDR1 reads SGHNT; CDR2 reads YENEEA. CDR3 in DNA: TGTGCCAGCAGCGGCCGACAGTGGGAGGCCAATCAGCCCCAGCATTTT. This encodes CASSGRQWEANQPQHF. The full variable domain, with the rest looked up from reference TRBV11-3 and TRBJ1-5, is EAGVVQSPRYKIIEKKQPVAFWCNPISGHNTLYWYLQNLGQGPELLIRYENEEAVDDSQLPKDRFSAERLKGVDSTLKIQPAELGDSAVYLCASSGRQWEANQPQHFGDGTRLSIL.

As regards this clonotype: Germline and junction disagree at one end, which may indicate a read error. V usage is TRBV29-1 and J usage is TRBJ1-1, with D perhaps TRBD1 (5 bases). Germline values: CDR1 SQVTM, CDR2 ANQGSEA. The CDR3 contains 15 residues. The CDR3 spells CTVGPGWGMVAGAFF. In DNA form, the CDR3 reads TGCACCGTTGGTCCAGGGTGGGGTATGGTCGCCGGAGCTTTCTTT.

With regard to this clonotype: Germline is not matched at one junction end, which may reflect a read error. V usage is TRBV15 and J usage is TRBJ2-2; TRBD2 agrees at 8 bases. CDR3 length: 16 amino acids. Germline V gene data show CDR1 as LNHNV and CDR2 as YYDKDF (reference sequence). The CDR3 region has the DNA TGTGCCACCAGCAGAGGAGCGGGAGTGAACACCGGGAAGCTGTTTTTT. Protein: CATSRGAGVNTGKLFF.

The sample holds many counts of this clonotype. This rearrangement joins TRBV10-2 to TRBJ2-7, with 7 bases fitting TRBD1. V shed 10 bases, J shed 3 bases, and the junction held 3 bases outside the gene matches. CDR3 size: 11 residues. Germline V gives CDR1 WSHSY, CDR2 SAAADI. CDR3 coding DNA: TGCGCCACTGGGGACAGCTACGAGCAGTACTTC. It is translated as CATGDSYEQYF.

This clonotype was detected a few times. The chain is built from TRBV11-1 and TRBJ2-4; TRBD2 aligns across 8 bases. The CDR3 totals 17 residues. With 7 bases clipped from V and 7 bases from J, the junction kept 18 bases outside the gene matches. CDR1 is SGHAT and CDR2 is FQDESV in the germline V gene (reference sequence). The CDR3 DNA reads TGTGCCAGCAACTTTCCCGGGACTAGTGGGAGCAAGAACATTCAGTACTTC. The encoded protein is CASNFPGTSGSKNIQYF. Drawing the rest from reference TRBV11-1 and TRBJ2-4, the complete variable domain is EAEVAQSPRYKITEKSQAVAFWCDPISGHATLYWYRQILGQGPELLVQFQDESVVDDSQLPKDRFSAERLKGVDSTLKIQPAELGDSAMYLCASNFPGTSGSKNIQYFGAGTRLSVL.

This clonotype was counted a single time. Here the CDR3 DNA reads TGTGCCAGTAGCTCCGGACCAGTAAACTATGGCTACACCTTC. Translation: CASSSGPVNYGYTF. The rearrangement uses TRBV6-2 or TRBV6-3 and TRBJ1-2; D remains ambiguous. From germline, CDR1 is MNHEY and CDR2 SVGEGT. Trimming pared 9 bases from V and 2 bases from J, leaving 16 bases between. This CDR3 is 14 amino acids long.

By its share, this clonotype is medium-sized. The chain employs TRBV4-3 and TRBJ2-1; TRBD1 matches 10 bases. The CDR3 length is 14 residues. Germline loops: CDR1 LGHNA, CDR2 YSLEER. V dropped 4 bases and J dropped 7; count of bases not matched to a gene: 4. The CDR3 coding sequence is TGCGCCAGCAGCCTGGACAGGGGGGGGAATGAGCAGTTCTTC. Protein: CASSLDRGGNEQFF.

Worth noting for this clonotype: An end of the junction does not agree with germline; a read error may underlie this. The chain couples TRBV11-3 to TRBJ1-5; the D is unclear. There are 15 residues in the CDR3. Germline V gene sequence: CDR1 SGHNT, CDR2 YENEEA. The CDR3 sequence is CASNLDLGMAQPQHF. The CDR3 DNA sequence: TGTGCCAGCAACTTAGATCTGGGGATGGCTCAACCCCAGCATTTT.

As to this clonotype: The junction shows a germline mismatch at one end, possibly a read error. CDR3 region: CANSIGLNTEAFF. The CDR3 nucleotides read TGCGCCAACAGCATAGGTTTGAACACTGAAGCTTTCTTT. The chain combines TRBV11-3 with TRBJ1-1; D call uncertain. The CDR3 contains 13 residues. Looked up from germline, CDR1 is SGHNT and CDR2 is YENEEA.

In its sample, this clonotype ranks as medium-sized. V is TRBV4-2 and J is TRBJ1-3; TRBD1 might be the D (6 bases). Germline CDR1 LGHNA, CDR2 YNFKEQ. Trimming shortened V by 3 bases and J by 4 bases, and 13 bases separated the two germline ends. The CDR3 contains 15 residues. The CDR3 sequence is CASSHLQGTGNTIYF. CDR3 nucleotides: TGTGCCAGCAGCCACCTCCAGGGGACAGGAAACACCATATATTTT.

This chain joins TRBV11-2 and TRBJ2-5; a possible D gene is TRBD1 (6 bases). V shed 10 bases and J shed 1 base, with 19 bases lying between them. In germline, CDR1 is SGHAT, CDR2 FQNNGV. There are 15 residues in the CDR3. The CDR3 loop reads CAISSGHGSQETQYF. The CDR3 nucleotides read TGTGCCATTAGCTCGGGACATGGATCCCAAGAGACCCAGTACTTC.

With regard to this clonotype: Because it lacks the conserved phenylalanine or tryptophan at the end, this CDR3 is likely a read error. The chain employs TRBV5-1 and TRBJ1-1; a weak D match, TRBD1 (6 bases). Germline CDR1 reads SGHRS; CDR2 reads YFSETQ. The CDR3 spans 15 residues. The DNA of the CDR3 is TGCGTCAGCAGCGTAAACAGGGTGGCGGACACTGAAGCTTTCCTT. Protein product: CVSSVNRVADTEAFL.